A selection of T cell receptor beta chains follows, all from one sample in a study of T cell responses to AZD1222 COVID-19 vaccine. Some clones are missing from TCRdb's copy, which holds only in-frame ones; the method was immunoSEQ multiplex PCR. The table records approximately 190,000 clones, approximately 94% of them present only once. The sample here was peripheral blood, taken on day 0 of AZD1222 vaccination. The source of these receptors is an adult in good health. The CDR3 runs from the conserved cysteine through the conserved F or W. Each record gives: V gene, CDR3 length, D gene, J gene, clone size, CDR3 protein, CDR3 DNA. The D gene is left open where the match is weak. Not all rows give a size; the values are once, few, many and, for expanded clones, a class.

TRBV13,12,-,TRBJ1-1,-,CASSEGGTEAFF,TGTGCCAGCAGCGAGGGTGGCACTGAAGCTTTCTTT
TRBV5-3,9,-,TRBJ1-2,-,CARSLFYTF,TGTGCCAGAAGCTTGTTCTACACCTTC
TRBV5-6,13,TRBD1,TRBJ1-5,-,CASSLDRARPQHF,TGTGCCAGCAGTTTGGACAGGGCCCGGCCCCAGCATTTT
TRBV9,15,-,TRBJ1-1,-,CASSAATGKGTEAFF,TGTGCCAGCAGCGCGGCAACAGGGAAGGGCACTGAAGCTTTCTTT
TRBV3-1/TRBV3-2,15,-,TRBJ1-3,-,CASSQGVDSGNTIYF,TGTGCCAGCAGCCAAGGAGTCGACTCTGGAAACACCATATATTTT
TRBV6-2/TRBV6-3,14,-,TRBJ2-2,-,CASTYGAVTGELFF,TGTGCCAGCACTTACGGGGCGGTCACCGGGGAGCTGTTTTTT
TRBV4-1,15,TRBD1,TRBJ1-1,once,CASSQRGTGFPEAFF,TGCGCCAGCAGCCAAAGAGGGACAGGGTTTCCTGAAGCTTTCTTT
TRBV10-1,14,TRBD1,TRBJ1-5,-,CASSADRGGQPQHF,TGCGCCAGCAGTGCTGACAGGGGTGGACAGCCCCAGCATTTT
TRBV21-1,16,-,TRBJ1-2,-,CASSWRWVSYGYGYTF,TGTGCCAGCAGCTGGCGGTGGGTCTCCTATGGATATGGCTACACCTTC
TRBV24-1,14,-,TRBJ1-1,-,CATSDPGQNTEAFF,TGTGCCACCAGTGATCCCGGACAGAACACTGAAGCTTTCTTT
TRBV28,15,TRBD1,TRBJ1-4,-,CASSLLQGANEKLFF,TGTGCCAGCAGTTTACTTCAGGGGGCTAATGAAAAACTGTTTTTT
TRBV5-6,12,-,TRBJ2-7,-,CASSLGGGEQYF,TGTGCCAGCAGCTTGGGGGGCGGCGAGCAGTACTTC
TRBV6-1,13,-,TRBJ1-1,-,CASSEAGGPEAFF,TGTGCCAGCAGTGAAGCCGGGGGTCCTGAAGCTTTCTTT
TRBV13,12,-,TRBJ1-3,-,CASSLTGNTIYF,TGTGCCAGCAGCTTAACTGGAAACACCATATATTTT
TRBV19,16,TRBD1,TRBJ1-5,once,CASSLSTGTSNQPQHF,TGTGCCAGTAGTCTCTCGACAGGGACTAGCAATCAGCCCCAGCATTTT
TRBV30,17,TRBD2,TRBJ2-5,-,CAWNSAGAGGKQETQYF,TGTGCCTGGAACTCAGCGGGGGCAGGTGGGAAACAAGAGACCCAGTACTTC
TRBV27,14,-,TRBJ2-1,few,CASSFQGSYNEQFF,TGTGCCAGCAGTTTTCAGGGCTCCTACAATGAGCAGTTCTTC
TRBV3-1/TRBV3-2,19,TRBD2,TRBJ2-1,-,CASSQGPGTSGSSYNEQFF,TGTGCCAGCAGCCAAGGTCCCGGGACTAGCGGGTCCTCCTACAATGAGCAGTTCTTC
TRBV24-1,11,-,TRBJ2-7,-,CATSTLYEQYF,TGTGCCACCAGTACTCTCTACGAGCAGTACTTC
TRBV5-1,15,-,TRBJ2-3,-,CASSLNWQSTDTQYF,TGCGCCAGCAGCTTGAATTGGCAAAGCACAGATACGCAGTATTTT
TRBV5-1,15,-,TRBJ1-6,-,CASSPDDTHNSPLHF,TGCGCCAGCAGCCCAGATGACACACATAATTCACCCCTCCACTTT
TRBV2,15,TRBD2,TRBJ2-1,-,CASSESAGAHNEQFF,TGTGCCAGCAGTGAAAGCGCGGGAGCACACAATGAGCAGTTCTTC
TRBV5-4,16,TRBD2,TRBJ2-1,-,CASSLERGSGRFEQFF,TGTGCCAGCAGCTTGGAGAGGGGTAGCGGGAGGTTTGAGCAGTTCTTC
TRBV29-1,12,-,TRBJ2-3,once,CSVGTGSDTQYF,TGCAGCGTTGGTACCGGGTCAGATACGCAGTATTTT
TRBV9,16,-,TRBJ2-5,-,CASSVGPTGVEETQYF,TGTGCCAGCAGCGTTGGCCCAACGGGAGTAGAAGAGACCCAGTACTTC
TRBV7-2,16,TRBD1,TRBJ1-6,-,CASSLRGTGAITPLHF,TGTGCCAGCAGCTTAAGAGGGACAGGGGCCATAACACCCCTCCACTTT
TRBV18,12,-,TRBJ1-2,few,CASALANYGYTF,TGTGCCAGCGCGTTAGCTAACTATGGCTACACCTTC
TRBV2,15,-,TRBJ1-1,-,CASRPRERGVTEAFF,TGTGCCAGCAGGCCCCGGGAGAGAGGGGTCACTGAAGCTTTCTTT
TRBV6-1,16,-,TRBJ1-6,-,CASSGPSGGFGSPLHF,TGTGCCAGCAGTGGCCCCTCGGGGGGTTTCGGTTCACCCCTCCACTTT
TRBV5-5,15,TRBD1,TRBJ1-6,-,CASSGGQGRNSPLHF,TGTGCCAGCAGCGGAGGACAGGGGAGGAATTCACCCCTCCACTTT
TRBV7-2,14,-,TRBJ2-1,few,CASSLVGVLNEQFF,TGTGCCAGCAGCTTAGTGGGCGTTTTAAATGAGCAGTTCTTC
TRBV28,16,TRBD1,TRBJ1-1,-,CASRPPSQGAMSEAFF,TGTGCCAGCAGGCCCCCCTCCCAGGGGGCCATGAGTGAAGCTTTCTTT
TRBV5-4,15,-,TRBJ1-2,once,CASSLFATESYGYTF,TGTGCCAGCAGCTTGTTCGCGACGGAGAGCTATGGCTACACCTTC
TRBV27,14,-,TRBJ2-7,once,CASNIGPHRGEQYF,TGTGCCAGCAACATTGGCCCCCATAGGGGAGAGCAGTACTTC
TRBV2,12,-,TRBJ2-3,-,CASSIAADTQYF,TGTGCCAGCAGCATAGCTGCCGATACGCAGTATTTT
TRBV7-2,17,TRBD1,TRBJ1-1,-,CASSFWVSRGARSEAFF,TGTGCCAGCAGCTTCTGGGTCTCCAGGGGGGCTCGGTCTGAAGCTTTCTTT
TRBV25-1,15,-,TRBJ1-2,-,CASSEFGRLMDGYTF,TGTGCCAGCAGTGAATTTGGCAGACTTATGGATGGCTACACCTTC
TRBV29-1,14,-,TRBJ2-7,-,CSGPYPGPSDGQYF,TGCAGCGGACCCTATCCTGGCCCTTCAGATGGGCAGTACTTC
TRBV12-3/TRBV12-4,13,-,TRBJ2-4,-,CASSSLAKNIQYF,TGTGCCAGCAGTTCGCTAGCCAAAAACATTCAGTACTTC
TRBV9,16,TRBD1,TRBJ2-5,-,CASSVGEQGLGETQYF,TGTGCCAGCAGCGTAGGGGAACAGGGGTTAGGGGAGACCCAGTACTTC
TRBV6-5,13,-,TRBJ1-1,-,CASRLGFRTEAFF,TGTGCCAGCAGACTAGGGTTTCGTACTGAAGCTTTCTTT
TRBV7-2,15,TRBD2,TRBJ2-1,-,CASSSGTMPYNEQFF,TGTGCCAGCAGCTCCGGGACTATGCCCTACAATGAGCAGTTCTTC
TRBV7-3,18,TRBD2,TRBJ2-1,-,CASSLNHLAGGPRNEQFF,TGTGCCAGCAGCTTAAACCATCTAGCGGGAGGGCCGAGGAATGAGCAGTTCTTC
TRBV7-8,16,-,TRBJ1-5,-,CASSFRPAFSNQPQHF,TGTGCCAGCAGCTTCCGACCGGCCTTCAGCAATCAGCCCCAGCATTTT
TRBV30,15,-,TRBJ1-5,-,CAWSPRTTSNQPQHF,TGTGCCTGGAGTCCCCGTACAACTAGCAATCAGCCCCAGCATTTT